Listed below are T cell receptor beta chains from one sample, sequenced in a study of T cell repertoires in cytomegalovirus infection. In TCRdb, the reads were re-called with MiXCR into one record per CDR3 protein. The data show some 600,000 distinct CDR3 sequences, 24% seen once. The specimen sequenced was CD8+ T cells from PBMCs. All receptors come from a human donor in good health (CMV status not recorded). Some clones in this sample may be carry-over from other donors' samples. CDR3s include the opening cysteine and the closing phenylalanine or tryptophan. The D gene is left open where the match is weak. Some rows have no size entry. The others give once, few or many, or a class for an expanded clone.

D gene: TRBD2
J gene: TRBJ2-5
clone size: .
V gene: TRBV5-1
CDR3 protein: CASSVLAGAQETQYF
CDR3 DNA: TGCGCCAGCAGCGTACTAGCGGGAGCCCAAGAGACCCAGTACTTC

D gene: TRBD1
J gene: TRBJ1-5
clone size: .
V gene: TRBV12-5
CDR3 protein: CASGLEQGRSNQPQHF
CDR3 DNA: TGTGCTAGTGGTTTGGAACAGGGGAGGAGCAATCAGCCCCAGCATTTT

D gene: .
J gene: TRBJ2-1
clone size: few
V gene: TRBV6-2/TRBV6-3
CDR3 protein: CASSSYRVEQFF
CDR3 DNA: TGTGCCAGCAGTTCCTACAGGGTTGAGCAGTTCTTC

D gene: TRBD1
J gene: TRBJ1-5
clone size: .
V gene: TRBV4-2
CDR3 protein: CASSQIGGSNQPQHF
CDR3 DNA: TGTGCCAGCAGCCAAATAGGGGGCTCCAATCAGCCCCAGCATTTT

D gene: .
J gene: TRBJ2-1
clone size: many
V gene: TRBV12-3/TRBV12-4
CDR3 protein: CASSPDFSYNEQFF
CDR3 DNA: TGTGCCAGCAGCCCGGACTTCTCCTACAATGAGCAGTTCTTC

D gene: .
J gene: TRBJ1-5
clone size: .
V gene: TRBV28
CDR3 protein: CASNEFGDNQPQHF
CDR3 DNA: TGTGCCAGCAATGAGTTTGGGGATAATCAGCCCCAGCATTTT

D gene: .
J gene: TRBJ2-1
clone size: few
V gene: TRBV6-2/TRBV6-3
CDR3 protein: CASSRRTVSGTPYNEQFF
CDR3 DNA: TGTGCCAGCAGTCGGAGGACAGTGTCGGGGACTCCCTACAATGAGCAGTTCTTC

D gene: TRBD1
J gene: TRBJ1-1
clone size: .
V gene: TRBV7-9
CDR3 protein: CAITQGGLDTEAFF
CDR3 DNA: TGTGCCATCACTCAGGGGGGGCTTGACACTGAAGCTTTCTTT

D gene: .
J gene: TRBJ2-2
clone size: few
V gene: TRBV10-3
CDR3 protein: CAIKGTRSNANTGELFF
CDR3 DNA: TGTGCCATCAAAGGGACCCGTTCCAACGCGAACACCGGGGAGCTGTTTTTT

D gene: .
J gene: TRBJ2-1
clone size: many
V gene: TRBV7-6
CDR3 protein: CASSLSGSSSYNEQFF
CDR3 DNA: TGTGCCAGCAGCTTATCCGGCTCAAGCTCCTACAATGAGCAGTTCTTC

D gene: .
J gene: TRBJ2-1
clone size: .
V gene: TRBV14
CDR3 protein: CASSQQTLGNEQFF
CDR3 DNA: TGTGCCAGCAGCCAACAAACGCTCGGGAATGAGCAGTTCTTC

D gene: TRBD1
J gene: TRBJ1-1
clone size: .
V gene: TRBV20-1
CDR3 protein: CSARVQGRPGGTEAFF
CDR3 DNA: TGCAGTGCTAGAGTACAGGGGCGCCCCGGGGGAACTGAAGCTTTCTTT

D gene: .
J gene: TRBJ1-1
clone size: .
V gene: TRBV20-1
CDR3 protein: CSATRDYTEAFF
CDR3 DNA: TGCAGTGCTACCCGGGACTACACTGAAGCTTTCTTT

D gene: TRBD1
J gene: TRBJ2-7
clone size: .
V gene: TRBV20-1
CDR3 protein: CSARPWDSYEQYF
CDR3 DNA: TGCAGTGCTAGGCCTTGGGACAGCTACGAGCAGTACTTC

D gene: .
J gene: TRBJ2-1
clone size: few
V gene: TRBV10-3
CDR3 protein: CAIRVRADNEQFF
CDR3 DNA: TGTGCCATCAGGGTCAGGGCGGACAATGAGCAGTTCTTC

D gene: .
J gene: TRBJ1-5
clone size: many
V gene: TRBV27
CDR3 protein: CASSFSGGSQPQHF
CDR3 DNA: TGTGCCAGCAGTTTCTCCGGGGGGTCTCAGCCCCAGCATTTT

D gene: TRBD1
J gene: TRBJ2-5
clone size: many
V gene: TRBV7-9
CDR3 protein: CASSPPPQGSLQETQYF
CDR3 DNA: TGTGCCAGCAGCCCCCCCCCACAGGGGAGCCTCCAAGAGACCCAGTACTTC

D gene: .
J gene: TRBJ1-2
clone size: .
V gene: TRBV20-1
CDR3 protein: CSASQTVRFKGYTF
CDR3 DNA: TGCAGTGCCAGCCAGACAGTCCGCTTTAAGGGCTACACCTTC

D gene: TRBD1
J gene: TRBJ2-1
clone size: .
V gene: TRBV24-1
CDR3 protein: CATSDTGTGGPFPYNEQFF
CDR3 DNA: TGTGCCACCAGTGATACCGGGACAGGGGGGCCGTTTCCCTACAATGAGCAGTTCTTC

D gene: TRBD1
J gene: TRBJ2-2
clone size: many
V gene: TRBV7-9
CDR3 protein: CASSPGSDRGRPGELFF
CDR3 DNA: TGTGCCAGCAGCCCAGGATCCGACAGGGGGCGGCCCGGGGAGCTGTTTTTT

D gene: TRBD1
J gene: TRBJ2-1
clone size: .
V gene: TRBV7-6
CDR3 protein: CASSGRDRRYYNEQFF
CDR3 DNA: TGTGCCAGCAGCGGAAGGGACAGGCGCTACTACAATGAGCAGTTCTTC

D gene: .
J gene: TRBJ2-5
clone size: .
V gene: TRBV29-1
CDR3 protein: CSVGREGWKETQYF
CDR3 DNA: TGCAGCGTTGGGAGGGAAGGCTGGAAAGAGACCCAGTACTTC

D gene: .
J gene: TRBJ2-1
clone size: many
V gene: TRBV5-6
CDR3 protein: CASSLGAVNEQFF
CDR3 DNA: TGTGCCAGCAGCCTCGGCGCAGTCAATGAGCAGTTCTTC

D gene: .
J gene: TRBJ2-5
clone size: many
V gene: TRBV7-8
CDR3 protein: CASSALGWETQYF
CDR3 DNA: TGTGCCAGCAGTGCCTTAGGGTGGGAGACCCAGTACTTC

D gene: .
J gene: TRBJ2-7
clone size: .
V gene: TRBV29-1
CDR3 protein: CSVEGNKRSSYEQYF
CDR3 DNA: TGCAGCGTTGAGGGTAACAAGAGGAGTTCCTACGAGCAGTACTTC

D gene: .
J gene: TRBJ2-2
clone size: few
V gene: TRBV12-5
CDR3 protein: CASVYGQGRTGELFF
CDR3 DNA: TGTGCTAGTGTCTATGGGCAGGGTAGGACCGGGGAGCTGTTTTTT

D gene: TRBD1
J gene: TRBJ2-2
clone size: .
V gene: TRBV7-9
CDR3 protein: CASRGQGSTGELFF
CDR3 DNA: TGTGCCAGCAGGGGACAGGGGAGCACCGGGGAGCTGTTTTTT

D gene: .
J gene: TRBJ2-7
clone size: few
V gene: TRBV29-1
CDR3 protein: CSVEEQTYEQYF
CDR3 DNA: TGCAGCGTTGAAGAACAGACCTACGAGCAGTACTTC

D gene: TRBD2
J gene: TRBJ2-2
clone size: few
V gene: TRBV7-9
CDR3 protein: CASSGGTSGSTGELFF
CDR3 DNA: TGTGCCAGCAGCGGAGGGACTAGCGGGAGCACCGGGGAGCTGTTTTTT

D gene: .
J gene: TRBJ1-2
clone size: few
V gene: TRBV7-9
CDR3 protein: CASSLANPQGGYTF
CDR3 DNA: TGTGCCAGCAGCTTAGCGAACCCCCAGGGTGGCTACACCTTC

D gene: .
J gene: TRBJ2-7
clone size: .
V gene: TRBV7-3
CDR3 protein: CANSLDRGLTDHEQYF
CDR3 DNA: TGTGCCAACAGCTTAGATAGGGGCCTGACAGACCACGAGCAGTACTTC

D gene: TRBD1
J gene: TRBJ2-2
clone size: .
V gene: TRBV6-5
CDR3 protein: CVTWGVRTGSNTGELFF
CDR3 DNA: TGTGTCACCTGGGGAGTGCGGACAGGGTCGAACACCGGGGAGCTGTTTTTT

D gene: .
J gene: TRBJ1-1
clone size: .
V gene: TRBV7-6
CDR3 protein: CASSPKGALGDTEAFF
CDR3 DNA: TGTGCCAGCAGCCCGAAAGGGGCCCTTGGTGACACTGAAGCTTTCTTT

D gene: .
J gene: TRBJ2-7
clone size: .
V gene: TRBV7-9
CDR3 protein: CASSSTLGAYEQYF
CDR3 DNA: TGTGCCAGCAGCTCTACACTGGGAGCCTACGAGCAGTACTTC

D gene: TRBD2
J gene: TRBJ2-3
clone size: few
V gene: TRBV29-1
CDR3 protein: CSVEGTSERADTQYF
CDR3 DNA: TGCAGCGTTGAAGGGACTAGCGAACGGGCAGATACGCAGTATTTT

D gene: .
J gene: TRBJ2-7
clone size: .
V gene: TRBV29-1
CDR3 protein: CSVGERGYEQYF
CDR3 DNA: TGCAGCGTAGGAGAAAGAGGTTACGAGCAGTACTTC

D gene: .
J gene: TRBJ1-1
clone size: few
V gene: TRBV19
CDR3 protein: CASSIGYGTPTFF
CDR3 DNA: TGTGCCAGTAGTATAGGGTATGGGACACCAACTTTCTTT

D gene: .
J gene: TRBJ2-1
clone size: .
V gene: TRBV20-1
CDR3 protein: CSARTTTGTSSYNEQFF
CDR3 DNA: TGCAGTGCTAGAACCACCACCGGGACCAGCTCCTACAATGAGCAGTTCTTC

D gene: .
J gene: TRBJ2-1
clone size: few
V gene: TRBV6-5
CDR3 protein: CASSYMAGYNEQFF
CDR3 DNA: TGTGCCAGCAGTTACATGGCGGGCTACAATGAGCAGTTCTTC

D gene: TRBD1
J gene: TRBJ1-1
clone size: many
V gene: TRBV20-1
CDR3 protein: CSALTDRANTEAFF
CDR3 DNA: TGCAGTGCCCTAACCGACAGGGCGAACACTGAAGCTTTCTTT

D gene: TRBD1
J gene: TRBJ2-1
clone size: few
V gene: TRBV27
CDR3 protein: CASSPSQGQAYNEQFF
CDR3 DNA: TGTGCCAGCAGCCCGTCACAGGGGCAAGCTTACAATGAGCAGTTCTTC

D gene: TRBD2
J gene: TRBJ2-1
clone size: .
V gene: TRBV20-1
CDR3 protein: CSASPSGPYNEQFF
CDR3 DNA: TGCAGTGCTAGCCCTAGCGGGCCCTACAATGAGCAGTTCTTC

D gene: .
J gene: TRBJ2-7
clone size: few
V gene: TRBV7-6
CDR3 protein: CASSRDGGHEQYF
CDR3 DNA: TGTGCCAGCAGCCGCGATGGGGGCCACGAGCAGTACTTC